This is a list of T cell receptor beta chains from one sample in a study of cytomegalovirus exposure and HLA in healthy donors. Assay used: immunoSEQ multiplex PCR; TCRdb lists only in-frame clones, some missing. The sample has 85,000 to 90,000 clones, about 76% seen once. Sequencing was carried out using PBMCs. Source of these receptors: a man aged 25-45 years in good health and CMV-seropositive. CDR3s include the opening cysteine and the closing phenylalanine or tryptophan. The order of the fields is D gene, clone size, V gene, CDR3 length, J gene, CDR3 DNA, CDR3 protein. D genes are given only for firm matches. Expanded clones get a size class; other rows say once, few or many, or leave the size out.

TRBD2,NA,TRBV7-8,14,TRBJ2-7,TGTGCCAGCAGCGGTCGGGGGGGTATTGACGAGCAGTACTTC,CASSGRGGIDEQYF
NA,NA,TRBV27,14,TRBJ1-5,TGTGCCAGCAGACCTAGAAATAGTAATCAGCCCCAGCATTTT,CASRPRNSNQPQHF
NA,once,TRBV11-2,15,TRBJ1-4,TGTGCCAGCAGCTTAGGGGGGAGGACTAATGAAAAACTGTTTTTT,CASSLGGRTNEKLFF
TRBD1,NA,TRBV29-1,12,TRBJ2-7,TGCAGCGTTGACAGGGGGCAGCACGAGCAGTACTTC,CSVDRGQHEQYF
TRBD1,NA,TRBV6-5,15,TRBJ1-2,TGTGCCAGCAGTTACTCCACAGGGGTGCGCTATGGCTACACCTTC,CASSYSTGVRYGYTF
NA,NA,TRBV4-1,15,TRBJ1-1,TGCGCCAGCAGCCCGCCGGGACAAGGGGCCTGGGAAGCTTTCTTT,CASSPPGQGAWEAFF
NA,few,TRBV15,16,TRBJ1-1,TGTGCCACCAGCAGAGATCTGGACAGAGGGAATACTGAAGCTTTCTTT,CATSRDLDRGNTEAFF
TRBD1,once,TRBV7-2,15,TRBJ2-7,TGTGCCAGCAGCTTTATCCAGACAGGGAGCTACGAGCAGTACTTC,CASSFIQTGSYEQYF
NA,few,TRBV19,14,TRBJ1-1,TGTGCCAGTAAGCGGGGGTCCGCTACAGCTGAAGCTTTCTTT,CASKRGSATAEAFF
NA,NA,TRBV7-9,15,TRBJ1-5,TGTGCCAGCAGCCAGGGCGGGGGGCCGGGTCAGCCCCAGCATTTT,CASSQGGGPGQPQHF
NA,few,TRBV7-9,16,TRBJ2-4,TGTTCCAGCAGCGGCCGACAGGGAGGATCCAAAAACATTCAGTACTTC,CSSSGRQGGSKNIQYF
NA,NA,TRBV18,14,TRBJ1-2,TGTGCCAGCTCACCACCGTCGGACATCTATGGCTACACCTTC,CASSPPSDIYGYTF
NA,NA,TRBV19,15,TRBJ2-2,TGTGCCAGTAGTATAGGTCCCGGGGACACCGGGGAGCTGTTTTTT,CASSIGPGDTGELFF
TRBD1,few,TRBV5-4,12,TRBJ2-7,TGTGCCAGCAGAGAGGGGGCTGGGGAGCAGTACTTC,CASREGAGEQYF
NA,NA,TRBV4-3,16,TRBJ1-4,TGCGCCAGCAGCCAAGACCCAGTGGGGAGCAATGAAAAACTGTTTTTT,CASSQDPVGSNEKLFF
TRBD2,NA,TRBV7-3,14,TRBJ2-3,TGTGCCAGCAGCCCCGGACTAGCTGGAGATACGCAGTATTTT,CASSPGLAGDTQYF
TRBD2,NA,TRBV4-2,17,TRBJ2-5,TGTGCCAGCAGCCAAGACGGCACTAGCGGGGGGGCCGAGACCCAGTACTTC,CASSQDGTSGGAETQYF
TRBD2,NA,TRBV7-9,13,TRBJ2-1,TGTGCCAGCAGCCCCGGACTAGCGGAGAAGCAGTTCTTC,CASSPGLAEKQFF
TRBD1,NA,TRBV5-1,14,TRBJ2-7,TGCGCCAGCAGCTCCCACCGGACAGGAAACGAGCAGTACTTC,CASSSHRTGNEQYF
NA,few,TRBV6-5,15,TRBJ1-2,TGTGCCAGCAGTTACAATTCCCCAGGGGCCTATGGCTACACCTTC,CASSYNSPGAYGYTF
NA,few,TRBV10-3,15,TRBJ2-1,TGTGCCATCAGCGAGGGGGGACACAACAGTGATGAGCAGTTCTTC,CAISEGGHNSDEQFF
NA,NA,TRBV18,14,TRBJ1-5,TGTGCCAGCTCACCACAAGGGGCAAATCAGCCCCAGCATTTT,CASSPQGANQPQHF
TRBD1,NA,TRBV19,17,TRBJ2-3,TGTGCCAGTAGTATAGTCACCGGGACAGGGGGTAGAGATACGCAGTATTTT,CASSIVTGTGGRDTQYF
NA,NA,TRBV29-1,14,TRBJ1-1,TGCAGCGTTGGGAGTGAGGGCTCGAACACTGAAGCTTTCTTT,CSVGSEGSNTEAFF
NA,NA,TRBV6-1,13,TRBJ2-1,TGTGCCAGCAGTGAAGCGCAGGGGCCAAATGCGTTCTTC,CASSEAQGPNAFF
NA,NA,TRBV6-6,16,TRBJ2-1,TGTGCCAGCAGTTACTCGATACAACAAAACTACAATGAGCAGTTCTTC,CASSYSIQQNYNEQFF
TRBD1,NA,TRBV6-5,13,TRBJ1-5,TGTGCCAGCAGGGGGACAGGGGGAGCGCCCCAGCATTTT,CASRGTGGAPQHF
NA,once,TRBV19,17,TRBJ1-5,TGTGCCAGTAGGACCGGGACCGCCCCGGGGGGGAATCAGCCCCAGCATTTT,CASRTGTAPGGNQPQHF
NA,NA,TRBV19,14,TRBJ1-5,TGTGCCAGTAGCTCCCAGTGGGGCCCGGAGCCCCAGCATTTT,CASSSQWGPEPQHF
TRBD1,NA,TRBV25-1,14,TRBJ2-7,TGTGCCAGCAGCCAGGACAGGCGTTACTACGAGCAGTACTTC,CASSQDRRYYEQYF
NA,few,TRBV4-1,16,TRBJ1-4,TGCGCCAGCAGCCATGGGGAGGGGGACACCTATGAAAAACTGTTTTTT,CASSHGEGDTYEKLFF
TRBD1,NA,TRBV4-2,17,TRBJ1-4,TGTGCCAGCAGCCAAGCAGACAGGGGGCTTGAGAGTGAAAAACTGTTTTTT,CASSQADRGLESEKLFF
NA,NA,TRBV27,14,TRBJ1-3,TGTGCCAGCAGTTTGGGAGGGACTGGAAACACCATATATTTT,CASSLGGTGNTIYF
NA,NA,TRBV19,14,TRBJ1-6,TGTGCCAGTACTTTCAGCTCCTATAATTCACCCCTCCACTTT,CASTFSSYNSPLHF
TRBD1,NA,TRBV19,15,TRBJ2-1,TGTGCCAGTGCCTTTGCCGGGACAGTTCTTGATGAGCAGTTCTTC,CASAFAGTVLDEQFF
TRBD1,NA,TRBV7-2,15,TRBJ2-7,TGTGCCAGCAGCTTAGACAGGGGGAGTCTATACGAGCAGTACTTC,CASSLDRGSLYEQYF
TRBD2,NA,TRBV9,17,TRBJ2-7,TGTGCCAGCAGCGGGGGACTAGCGGCCCACCATTACTACGAGCAGTACTTC,CASSGGLAAHHYYEQYF
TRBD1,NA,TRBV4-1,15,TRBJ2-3,TGCGCCAGCAGCAACCTCAGGGGGCAGACAGATACGCAGTATTTT,CASSNLRGQTDTQYF
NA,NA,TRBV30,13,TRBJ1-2,TGTGCCAGCCCTTCACGGGCTAACTATGGCTACACCTTC,CASPSRANYGYTF
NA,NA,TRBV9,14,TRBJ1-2,TGTGCCAGCAGCGTAGAGGTTAGCCCAAGCGGCTACACCTTC,CASSVEVSPSGYTF
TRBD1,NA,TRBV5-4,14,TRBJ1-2,TGTGCCAGCAGCTTCGAACAGGGGGACTATGGCTACACCTTC,CASSFEQGDYGYTF
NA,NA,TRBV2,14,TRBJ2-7,TGTGCCAGCAGGATACAGGGAAGGGGCTACGAGCAGTACTTC,CASRIQGRGYEQYF
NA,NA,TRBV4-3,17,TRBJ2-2,TGCGCCAGCAGCCAAGATCGGGGGTCCATCTACACCGGGGAGCTGTTTTTT,CASSQDRGSIYTGELFF
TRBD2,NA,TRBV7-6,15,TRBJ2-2,TGTGCCAGCAGCCGGGGGGGCCTAAAAACCGGGGAGCTGTTTTTT,CASSRGGLKTGELFF
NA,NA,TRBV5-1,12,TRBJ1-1,TGCGCCAGCAGCTTGGGGAGGACTGAAGCTTTCTTT,CASSLGRTEAFF
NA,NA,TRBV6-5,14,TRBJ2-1,TGTGCCAGCAGCTGGAACAGGGTCAGCAATGAGCAGTTCTTC,CASSWNRVSNEQFF
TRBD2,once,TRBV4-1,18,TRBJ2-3,TGCGCCAGCAGCCAAGATCCCCCGGGACTAGTTAGCACAGATACGCAGTATTTT,CASSQDPPGLVSTDTQYF
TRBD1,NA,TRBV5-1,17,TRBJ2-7,TGCGCCAGCAGCTTGGGGGGCGTAGGGGACAGAACCTACGAGCAGTACTTC,CASSLGGVGDRTYEQYF
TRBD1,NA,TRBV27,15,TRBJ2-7,TGTGCCAGCAGTTTCGCCGGGACAGGGAACTACGAGCAGTACTTC,CASSFAGTGNYEQYF
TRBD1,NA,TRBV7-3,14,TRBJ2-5,TGTGCCAGCAGCCCTACAGGGGGCGCGGAGACCCAGTACTTC,CASSPTGGAETQYF
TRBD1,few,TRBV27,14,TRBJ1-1,TGTGCCAGCAGTTTTGACAGGGACCCCACTGAAGCTTTCTTT,CASSFDRDPTEAFF
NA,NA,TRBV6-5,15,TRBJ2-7,TGTGCCAGCAGTTACCTGGGGGGTTCATCCTACGAGCAGTACTTC,CASSYLGGSSYEQYF
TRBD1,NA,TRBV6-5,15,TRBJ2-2,TGTGCCAGCATCAGGTCCGGGACAGGGGCCGGGGAGCTGTTTTTT,CASIRSGTGAGELFF
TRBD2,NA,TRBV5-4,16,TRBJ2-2,TGTGCCAGCAGCACCGGACTAGCCTTGGACACCGGGGAGCTGTTTTTT,CASSTGLALDTGELFF
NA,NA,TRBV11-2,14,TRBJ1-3,TGTGCCAGCAGCCTCGGTTGGGCCGGAAACACCATATATTTT,CASSLGWAGNTIYF
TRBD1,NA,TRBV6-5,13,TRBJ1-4,TGTGCCAGCACCCCCCAGGGGGGTCTTGAGCTGTTTTTT,CASTPQGGLELFF
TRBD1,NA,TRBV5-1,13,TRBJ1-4,TGCGCCAGCAGCACAGGGGGCGTTGAAAAACTGTTTTTT,CASSTGGVEKLFF
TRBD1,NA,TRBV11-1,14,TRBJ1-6,TGTGCCAGCAGCCCGGGACAGGGGAATTCACCCCTCCACTTT,CASSPGQGNSPLHF
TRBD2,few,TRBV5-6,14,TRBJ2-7,TGTGCCAGCAGCGACGGGACTAGCGGGGGCTGGCAGTACTTC,CASSDGTSGGWQYF